Given below is one TCR beta chain in context. Time point of the sample: persistent/refractory GD, antithyroid drugs over 5 years with positive TRAb. There was RNA extracted from PBMCs, and the TCR library was made from it. The source of the sample is a study of regulatory T cells in long-lasting Graves disease. In germline, CDR1 is DFQATT, CDR2 SNEGSKA (reference sequence). V was cut by 4 bases and J by 2 bases, with 11 bases left in between. There are 13 residues in the CDR3. Libraries of TCR beta came from iRepertoire HTBI primers plus Arm-PCR of CDR3 regions. TCRdb redid the calling of the multiplex PCR reads with MiXCR, one entry per CDR3 protein. This table holds 650,000 to 700,000 distinct CDR3 sequences, around 30% found once.

The sequence derives from a female donor with Graves disease. This chain uses TRBV20-1 with TRBJ1-2, with TRBD1 as a possible D gene (5 bases). The specimen was peripheral blood mononuclear cells (PBMCs), collected when the disease was refractory, from a patient treated with antithyroid drugs. The CDR3 region has the DNA TGCAGTGCTAACCCTAGGGACAACTATGGCTACACCTTC. Translated, it gives CSANPRDNYGYTF.